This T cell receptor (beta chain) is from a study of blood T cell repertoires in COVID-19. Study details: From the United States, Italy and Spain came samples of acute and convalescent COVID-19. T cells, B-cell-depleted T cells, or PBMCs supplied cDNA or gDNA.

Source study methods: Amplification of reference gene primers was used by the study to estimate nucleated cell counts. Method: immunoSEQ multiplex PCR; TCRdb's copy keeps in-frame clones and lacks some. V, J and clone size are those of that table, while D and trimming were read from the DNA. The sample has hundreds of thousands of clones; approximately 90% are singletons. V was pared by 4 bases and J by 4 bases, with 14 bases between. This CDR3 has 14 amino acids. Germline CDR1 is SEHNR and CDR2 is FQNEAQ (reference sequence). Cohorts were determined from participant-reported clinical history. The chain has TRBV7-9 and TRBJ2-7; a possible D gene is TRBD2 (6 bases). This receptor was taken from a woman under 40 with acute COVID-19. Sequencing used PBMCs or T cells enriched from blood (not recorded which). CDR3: CASSSRGTQYEQYF. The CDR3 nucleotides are TGTGCCAGCAGCTCCCGCGGGACCCAATACGAGCAGTACTTC. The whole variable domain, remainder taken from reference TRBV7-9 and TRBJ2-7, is DTGVSQNPRHKITKRGQNVTFRCDPISEHNRLYWYRQTLGQGPEFLTYFQNEAQLEKSRLLSDRFSAERPKGSFSTLEIQRTEQGDSAMYLCASSSRGTQYEQYFGPGTRLTVT.